This T cell receptor beta chain emerged from a study of Ad26.COV2.S vaccination and SARS-CoV-2 variants. About the research overall: It was the COV1001 Ad26.COV2.S trial arm that included the donor. Ad26.COV2.S, an intramuscular injection, was given once or twice 56 days apart. Study-wide results and caveats: Following vaccination, spike-specific CD8+ and CD4+ T cell responses reportedly exhibited substantial breadth.

In the case of this clone: The antigen is unknown.

Indicated treatment: around 19 received Ad26.COV2.S at low or high dose, single or two shots; several received placebo; per-sample allocation not given. Specimen acquisition occurred on day 63 following the initial vaccine or placebo injection. Trimming shortened V by 3 bases and J by 0 bases, and 12 bases separated the two germline ends. This CDR3 comprises 15 residues. Germline V gene data show CDR1 as GTSNPN and CDR2 as SVGIG (reference sequence). Libraries were prepared by immunoSEQ multiplex PCR; TCRdb keeps only in-frame clonotypes and omits some of them. This table holds 440,000 or so clones, 90% found once.

This specimen consisted of peripheral blood, obtained in a trial of Ad26.COV2.S vaccine versus placebo. This chain joins TRBV30 and TRBJ2-1; no reliable D call. The receptor was derived from a person between 18 and 65 years old who received the Ad26.COV2.S COVID-19 vaccine or a placebo. The CDR3 protein is CAWRYTGISYNEQFF. DNA for the CDR3: TGTGCCTGGAGGTACACTGGAATCTCCTACAATGAGCAGTTCTTC.